This section outlines one T cell receptor beta chain sequence together with its context. Antigen unknown. The sample belongs to a study of Ad26.COV2.S vaccination and SARS-CoV-2 variants. Looking at the study overall: The trial was COV1001 and the donor's arm was Ad26.COV2.S.

The treatment denotes: around 19 received Ad26.COV2.S at low or high dose, single or two shots; 5 received placebo; per-sample allocation not given. The samples were gathered on day 63 after the first injection of vaccine or placebo. Points from the study as a whole: Following vaccination, spike-specific CD8+ and CD4+ T cell responses reportedly exhibited substantial breadth.

The length of the CDR3 is 13 residues. V gave up 3 bases and J gave up 6 bases; unmatched junction bases: 3. Germline CDR1 reads SQVTM; CDR2 reads ANQGSEA. Produced via immunoSEQ multiplex PCR; TCRdb's table is partial and in-frame only. Here the sample spans more than 300,000 clones, around 84% being singletons. This chain links TRBV29-1 with TRBJ2-2; TRBD2 agrees at 8 bases. Sample: peripheral blood, taken in a trial of Ad26.COV2.S vaccine versus placebo. The TCR was taken from a person between 18 and 65 years old who received the Ad26.COV2.S COVID-19 vaccine or a placebo. CDR3 loop: CSVERGAAGELFF. The CDR3 coding sequence is TGCAGCGTTGAGCGGGGGGCGGCCGGGGAGCTGTTTTTT.